This TCR beta chain derives from a study of breast tumors, draining lymph nodes, adjacent tissues. Breast cancer patients provided tissue from their axillary draining lymph nodes. V was pared by 1 base and J by 2 bases, with 5 bases of the junction left unmatched. Germline CDR1 SGHNT, CDR2 YENEEA. CDR3 length equals 18 residues. Overall study results and limits: Data only fit, rather than demonstrated, lymph node origin of most tumor T cells. Tumor repertoires ranked between lymph nodes and nontumor tissue in diversity, with V and J gene preferences. Luminal-like breast cancer showed significantly higher tumor–nontumor repertoire similarity than basal-like.

One entry per CDR3 protein results from TCRdb running MiXCR on the multiplex PCR reads. Among approximately 210,000 distinct CDR3 sequences listed, 32% were seen once. The sample holds many counts of this clonotype. Antigen specificity is unknown. The source material was axillary lymph node tissue. The TCR originated in a female donor with breast cancer. Some clones in this sample may be carry-over from other donors' samples. The chain uses TRBV11-3 and TRBJ2-3, with TRBD2 identical over 14 bases. Written as DNA, the CDR3 is TGTGCCAGCAGCTTAGGAGGACTAGCGGGGGGAAACACAGATACGCAGTATTTT. It specifies CASSLGGLAGGNTDTQYF.